This T cell receptor (beta chain) was found in a study of Ad26.COV2.S vaccination and SARS-CoV-2 variants. On the study more broadly: Doses of Ad26.COV2.S were injected into muscle once or twice, 56 days apart.

Profiled with immunoSEQ multiplex PCR; TCRdb holds only in-frame clones, not every one. This repertoire shows 380,000 or so clones, under 90% found once; its top ten account for about 7.4%. Concerning this clone itself: The antigen is not known.

Treatment noted: some 20 received Ad26.COV2.S at low or high dose, single or two shots; about 5 received placebo; per-sample allocation not given. Sampling took place 63 days after the first vaccine or placebo injection. SARS-CoV-2 spike from the Wuhan strain was encoded by the vaccine, an Ad26 vector. General study results and limits: Vaccine and placebo recipients had comparable breadth of non-spike TCRs.

The sequence was obtained from a person aged 18-60 years who received the Ad26.COV2.S COVID-19 vaccine or a placebo. Source: peripheral blood, taken in a trial of Ad26.COV2.S vaccine versus placebo.

The CDR3 DNA sequence: TGCGCCAGCAGCTTAGGACTAGCGGGAGGTGGGGAGCAGTACTTC. Amino acid sequence: CASSLGLAGGGEQYF. This sequence joins TRBV5-1 and TRBJ2-7, with 14 positions matching TRBD2. V was pared by 2 bases and J by 7 bases, with 5 bases of the junction left unmatched. Germline V gene data show CDR1 as SGHRS and CDR2 as YFSETQ. There are 15 residues in the CDR3. The full variable domain, with the rest looked up from reference TRBV5-1 and TRBJ2-7, is KAGVTQTPRYLIKTRGQQVTLSCSPISGHRSVSWYQQTPGQGLQFLFEYFSETQRNKGNFPGRFSGRQFSNSRSEMNVSTLELGDSALYLCASSLGLAGGGEQYFGPGTRLTVT.